The 2 T cell receptor beta chains below come from one sample, sequenced in a study of T cell repertoires in cytomegalovirus infection. Each CDR3 protein is one row after TCRdb ran MiXCR on the reads. The sample yields fewer than 200,000 distinct CDR3 sequences, less than 25% seen once. Their antigen targets remain unknown. Sequenced here: CD8+ T cells from cultured PBMCs, sampled from culture after CMV antigen stimulation. The receptors stem from a human donor in good health (CMV status not recorded). Some clones in this sample may be carry-over from other donors' samples.

The chain uses TRBV5-6 and TRBJ1-2; TRBD1 is a possible D gene (5 bases). Germline V lookup: CDR1 SGHDT, CDR2 YYEEEE. V lost 0 bases to trimming and J lost 4 bases, with 10 bases between them. This CDR3 has 14 residues. Here the CDR3 reads CASSLGGLGYGYTF. In DNA form, the CDR3 reads TGTGCCAGCAGCTTGGGGGGCTTGGGCTATGGCTACACCTTC. Variable domain in full (rest from reference TRBV5-6 and TRBJ1-2): DAGVTQSPTHLIKTRGQQVTLRCSPKSGHDTVSWYQQALGQGPQFIFQYYEEEERQRGNFPDRFSGHQFPNYSSELNVNALLLGDSALYLCASSLGGLGYGYTFGSGTRLTVV.

The CDR3 DNA sequence: TGTGCCAGCAGTGGCTCAACTAGCGGCTTTTTTAATGAGCAGTTCTTC. It encodes CASSGSTSGFFNEQFF. The rearrangement links TRBV6-1 to TRBJ2-1; 8 nucleotides match TRBD2. This CDR3 has 16 amino acids. Germline values: CDR1 MNHNS, CDR2 SASEGT. With V trimmed by 4 bases and J by 7 bases, 12 bases remained unmatched.